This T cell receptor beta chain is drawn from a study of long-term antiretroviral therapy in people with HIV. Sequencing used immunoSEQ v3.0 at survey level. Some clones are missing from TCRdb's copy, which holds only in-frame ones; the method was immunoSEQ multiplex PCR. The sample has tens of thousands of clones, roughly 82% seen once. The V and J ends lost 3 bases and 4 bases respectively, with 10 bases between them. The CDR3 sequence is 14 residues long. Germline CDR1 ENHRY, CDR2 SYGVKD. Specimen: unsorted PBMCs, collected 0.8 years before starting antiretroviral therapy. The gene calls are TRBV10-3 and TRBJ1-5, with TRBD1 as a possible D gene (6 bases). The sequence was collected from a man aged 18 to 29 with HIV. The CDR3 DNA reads TGTGCCATCAGTGACGGGACACGTAATCAGCCCCAGCATTTT. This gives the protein CAISDGTRNQPQHF.